Only a few counts were recorded for the clone carrying this TCR beta chain. The antigen is undetermined. iRepertoire HTBI primers and Arm-PCR of CDR3 regions built TCR beta libraries. TCRdb reprocessed the multiplex PCR reads via MiXCR and lists one record per CDR3 protein. The sample includes hundreds of thousands of distinct CDR3 sequences, 16% of them seen just once. Trimming cost V 0 bases and J 5 bases; bases outside gene matches: 11. The CDR3 has 17 residues. The germline V gene has CDR1 LNHNV and CDR2 YYDKDF (reference sequence). This sample is part of a study of regulatory T cells in long-lasting Graves disease. Time point reported: newly diagnosed GD, antithyroid drugs for less than 3 months. PBMCs were the source of the RNA used for TCR sequencing. General study points: Persistent disease favored TRBV28, TRBJ1-2 and TRBJ2-5.

This same sample was also part of a study on T cells in Graves' hyperthyroidism and ophthalmopathy.

This chain links TRBV15 with TRBJ2-5; TRBD2 matches at 8 bases. The clonotype comes from a man aged 35-49 years with Graves disease. Sequencing used peripheral blood mononuclear cells (PBMCs), obtained at new diagnosis, from a patient treated with antithyroid drugs. DNA for the CDR3: TGTGCCACCAGCAGAGAGTACTCAGCGGGGGAGTTCGAGACCCAGTACTTC. This codes for CATSREYSAGEFETQYF.